This TCR beta chain was sequenced in a study of blood T cells in healthy people across ages. Study-level results: Lack of knowledge of donor CMV status possibly confounded expanded clonotype changes. TCR beta diversity, measured per million T cells, fell in a roughly linear way with age.

The use of a sample-barcoded 5' primer and a J-beta primer mix characterized a second PCR of about 7 to 12 cycles. One entry per CDR3 protein results from TCRdb running MiXCR on the 5' RACE reads. Altogether around 800,000 distinct CDR3 sequences are present, approximately 44% being singletons, with the ten largest covering about a fifth. Donors gave approximately 9.9 milliliters of peripheral blood apiece. On this clonotype itself: Its target is not known.

V was pared by 4 bases and J by 3 bases, with 16 bases between. CDR1 is LNHDA, CDR2 SQIVND, per germline (reference sequence). The CDR3 is made up of 15 amino acids. The rearrangement uses TRBV19 and TRBJ2-7; weak D call: TRBD1 (6 bases). Material: blood. The source is a man in his sixties in good health. CDR3 amino acids: CASSTGQTDFYEQYF. The CDR3 DNA reads TGTGCCAGTAGTACAGGACAGACTGATTTCTACGAGCAGTACTTC. Combining the CDR3 with reference TRBV19 and TRBJ2-7 gives the whole variable domain DGGITQSPKYLFRKEGQNVTLSCEQNLNHDAMYWYRQDPGQGLRLIYYSQIVNDFQKGDIAEGYSVSREKKESFPLTVTSAQKNPTAFYLCASSTGQTDFYEQYFGPGTRLTVT.